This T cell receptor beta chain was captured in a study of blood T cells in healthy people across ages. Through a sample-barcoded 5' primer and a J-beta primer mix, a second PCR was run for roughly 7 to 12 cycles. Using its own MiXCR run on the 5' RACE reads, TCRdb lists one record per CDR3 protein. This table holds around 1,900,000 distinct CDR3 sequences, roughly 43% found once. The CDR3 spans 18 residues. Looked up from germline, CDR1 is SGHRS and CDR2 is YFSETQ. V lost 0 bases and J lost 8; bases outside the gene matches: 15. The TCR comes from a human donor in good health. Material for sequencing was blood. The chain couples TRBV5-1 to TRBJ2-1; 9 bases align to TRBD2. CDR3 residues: CASSLVPSGANPRYEQFF. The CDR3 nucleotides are TGCGCCAGCAGCTTGGTTCCTAGCGGGGCCAACCCCCGGTATGAGCAGTTCTTC.